Sequencing of this T cell receptor (beta chain) was carried out in a study of immune evolution from preneoplasia to lung adenocarcinoma. Overall study results and limits: Normal lung had the highest top T cell clone frequencies. Clonality was highest in normal lung, lower in later-stage lesions apparently.

V lost 5 bases and J 9 bases, leaving 11 bases between the germline ends. The CDR3 spans 12 residues. CDR1 and CDR2 from the germline V gene are LNHNV and YYDKDF (reference sequence). With regard to this clone: The antigen is undetermined.

After pathologic assessment, macro-dissection selected premalignant or tumor cells for extraction. Data came from immunoSEQ multiplex PCR; TCRdb stores just in-frame clones and leaves some out. The repertoire has around 39,000 clones, 74% of them found once; the top ten carry approximately 6.5%. This clonotype was sampled from a person between 60 and 70 years old with lung adenocarcinoma. Sequencing input: FFPE invasive lung adenocarcinoma tissue. The chain carries TRBV15 and TRBJ2-1, with D possibly matching TRBD1 (5 bases). The CDR3: CATSPLRGEQFF. The CDR3 nucleotides are TGTGCCACCAGCCCTCTAAGGGGTGAGCAGTTCTTC.